This record looks at one TCR beta chain sequence and its context. This clonotype showed up just a few times. What this receptor recognizes is not known. Base qualities were left out, and no much larger clone turns up one base away. This entry belongs to a study of vaccination and CD4 T cells after COVID-19 (dated by TCRdb to 2021 to 2024). With respect to the entire study: In the convalescent cohort there were six males and four females, among whom were two Hispanic individuals, seven Caucasians, two Asians and one multiracial person. Two doses of either the Pfizer-BioNTech BNT162b2 vaccine (n=8) or the Moderna mRNA-1273 vaccine (n=2) were administered to participants. As controls, cultures received a CEFX viral epitope pool (the positive control), an HIV-1 Nef peptide pool (the negative control), or no peptide at all. At the TCR clonotype level, an earlier paper using these donors assessed memory CD4+ T cell crossreactivity between SARS-CoV-2 and common cold coronavirus spike proteins. In around nine COVID-19 convalescent patients and 4 infection-naive healthy vaccine recipients, the spike-specific CD4+ TCR repertoire before mRNA vaccination was compared with the repertoire after mRNA vaccination. Post-COVID blood samples were collected from convalescent patients a median of approximately 100 days after diagnosis, with a range of about 30 to 161 days. Post-vaccine blood samples were collected a median of 72 days after the second vaccine dose, ranging from about 13 to 241 days. Overlapping spike peptide pools from SARS-CoV-2 and from the common cold coronaviruses HCoV-NL63, HCoV-OC43 and HCoV-229E were used as culture stimuli.

Library construction relied on PCR. DNA from cultured CD4+ T cells was subjected to TCR sequencing with the Oncomine TCR Beta short-read assay at the Johns Hopkins FTIC core. The QIAamp micro DNA kit was used to extract genomic DNA from the cultured CD4+ T cells. Oncomine TCR Beta libraries from cultured CD4+ T cells were pooled using unique dual indexes and sequenced on an Illumina iSeq 100. The study's own analysis went as follows. Non-productive sequences were removed, and CDR3s not starting with C, not ending with F or W, or shorter than 7 amino acids were discarded. Antigen-specific clonotypes were identified using the MANAFEST web application through comparison of peptide-stimulated wells with reference and other culture wells. An FDR below 0.05, an odds ratio above 5, and a productive frequency above 0.1% in at least two of three replicate wells were required for clones to be considered positive. A clonotype counted as cross-reactive if it showed significant expansion both in the SARS-CoV-2 spike wells and in at least one common cold coronavirus spike condition. Levenshtein distances (stringdist) and unrooted phylogenetic trees (ape) in R version 3.6.1 were used to assess CDR3 homology. TCRdb cleaned the public reads at Q25 with fastp, built clones with MiXCR and kept in-frame beta chains. For every CDR3 protein sequence, its rows merge into one entry that carries the most common genes and DNA. It is TCRdb's table, rather than the study itself, that gives the V and J calls and clone size. The sample records about 9,000 distinct CDR3 sequences, about 44% of which are singletons. The biggest ten clones account for around 24% of the sample.

Results and caveats for the whole study, not just this receptor: Relatively few convalescent patients were included in the study, and early timepoints after natural infection were not analyzed. The median number of SARS-CoV-2-reactive clonotypes rose from around 20 after infection to 38 after vaccination, but the change was not significant. In convalescent patients, a median approximately 90% of post-vaccine SARS-CoV-2-reactive clones were detected only after vaccination, suggesting vaccine-specific priming. In convalescent patients, nearly all vaccine-specific clones (304 of 307) were found to be mono-reactive for SARS-CoV-2 spike rather than cross-reactive with common cold coronaviruses.

The treatment or condition label corresponds to: roughly 10-day PBMC culture with coronavirus spike peptide pools or control peptides (ViraFEST assay). CD4+ T cells from unexposed donors were collected before the COVID-19 pandemic (2011-2018). The ViraFEST assay, used in the study, expanded antigen-specific T cells with peptide pools and then identified the expanded clonotypes through TCR sequencing. Each well held fewer than 2.5 million PBMCs cultured with 9 to 10 ug/ml peptide pools in IMDM containing around 5% human AB serum and 8 to 10 IU/ml IL-2. On days 3 and 7, half of the culture medium was replaced with fresh IL-2-containing medium. CD4+ T cells were isolated after approximately ten days of culture through negative selection using the EasySep CD4+ T cell isolation kit. As cell number allowed, CD4+ T cells from unexposed donors were tested for reactivity to SARS-CoV-2 S and N and to four common cold coronavirus spike pools. PBMCs were separated from whole blood using Ficoll-Paque Plus gradient centrifugation and then either used fresh or cryopreserved at -140C. In general, triplicate wells were set up for every culture condition. The leukapheresis product used for the unexposed donors was purchased from a commercial source.

Input material: CD4+ T cells from blood, cultured in vitro. The TCR originated in a human donor in good health.

DNA sequence: TGTGCCAGCAGTTTTAACCTGAACACTGAAGCTTTCTTT. Translated, this is CASSFNLNTEAFF. The V gene is TRBV12-3 or TRBV12-4 and the J gene is TRBJ1-1; the D gene is not confidently resolved. V lost 3 bases and J lost 0 bases; the stretch between them is 5 bases long. The CDR3 runs 13 amino acids, cysteine and phenylalanine included. Solely the CDR3 DNA is kept, with 39 bases framed from the first base.